Below are 8 T cell receptor beta chains sequenced from a single sample in a study of cytomegalovirus exposure and HLA in healthy donors. Assay used: immunoSEQ multiplex PCR; TCRdb lists only in-frame clones, some missing. Among 100,000 or so clones, roughly 84% were seen once, and the ten largest hold around 6%. Material for sequencing was PBMCs. The receptors derive from a man between 18 and 29 years old in good health and CMV-seropositive.

The rearrangement links TRBV29-1 to TRBJ1-5; 8 bases are shared with TRBD1. Germline V gives CDR1 SQVTM, CDR2 ANQGSEA. The V and J ends lost 6 bases and 4 bases, in that order; junction bases with no gene match: 5. CDR3 size: 13 residues. This CDR3 is CSVRGDRNQPQHF. As DNA, the CDR3 is TGCAGCGTCCGTGGGGACAGGAATCAGCCCCAGCATTTT.

The sample holds one count of this clone. The gene calls are TRBV27 and TRBJ1-2; 10 bases line up with TRBD1. Germline V gene lookup returns CDR1 MNHEY and CDR2 SMNVEV (reference sequence). This CDR3 is built from 14 residues. V was pared by 10 bases and J by 7 bases, with 12 bases of the junction left unmatched. The CDR3 reads CATSRTGGFGGYTF. CDR3 bases: TGTGCCACCAGCAGGACAGGGGGGTTCGGTGGCTACACCTTC.

The chain carries TRBV28 and TRBJ1-2, with unresolved D. CDR1 is MDHEN and CDR2 is SYDVKM in the germline V gene. This CDR3 contains 13 residues. V was trimmed by 3 bases and J by 2 bases, leaving 7 bases between them. CDR3 sequence reads: CASSFRRNYGYTF. The CDR3 nucleotides are TGTGCCAGCAGTTTCCGGCGGAACTATGGCTACACCTTC.

This chain joins TRBV4-2 and TRBJ2-1, with 12 positions matching TRBD2. CDR1 is LGHNA, CDR2 YNFKEQ, per germline. This CDR3 is built from 16 residues. V was pared by 0 bases and J by 9 bases, with 6 bases of the junction left unmatched. The CDR3: CASSQDGASGGVEQFF. The CDR3 region has the DNA TGTGCCAGCAGCCAAGATGGGGCTAGCGGGGGGGTTGAGCAGTTCTTC.

The chain combines TRBV6-5 with TRBJ2-2; D is perhaps TRBD2 (6 bases). Trimming took off 0 bases at V and 4 bases at J, with 6 bases between the two ends. This CDR3 comprises 14 residues. Germline V gene sequence: CDR1 MNHEY, CDR2 SVGAGI. The CDR3 loop reads CASSYSGGTGELFF. The DNA for the CDR3 is TGTGCCAGCAGTTACTCCGGGGGCACCGGGGAGCTGTTTTTT.

The genes are TRBV6-5 and TRBJ2-5; D perhaps matches TRBD2 (6 bases). The CDR3 totals 16 residues. The V gene lost 0 bases and the J gene lost 1 base, with 12 bases spanning the gap. The germline V gene encodes CDR1 MNHEY and CDR2 SVGAGI. CDR3 amino acids: CASSYSAGPFQETQYF. The CDR3 nucleotides read TGTGCCAGCAGTTACTCGGCGGGGCCGTTCCAAGAGACCCAGTACTTC.

The CDR3 here is CASSFISRQGAGEQYF. Written as DNA, the CDR3 is TGTGCCAGCAGTTTTATTTCGCGACAGGGGGCTGGCGAGCAGTACTTC. V and J are TRBV27 and TRBJ2-7; 10 bases line up with TRBD1. V dropped 3 bases and J dropped 6; count of bases not matched to a gene: 11. Germline V gene sequence: CDR1 MNHEY, CDR2 SMNVEV (reference sequence). This CDR3 has 16 residues.

The chain links TRBV27 to TRBJ2-3, with TRBD2 as a possible D gene (5 bases). The CDR3 runs to 13 residues. V was trimmed by 3 bases and J by 4 bases, leaving 8 bases between them. CDR1 and CDR2 (germline): MNHEY, SMNVEV (reference sequence). CDR3 sequence (DNA): TGTGCCAGCAGTTTGGGCGGGCCAGATACGCAGTATTTT. It yields the protein CASSLGGPDTQYF.